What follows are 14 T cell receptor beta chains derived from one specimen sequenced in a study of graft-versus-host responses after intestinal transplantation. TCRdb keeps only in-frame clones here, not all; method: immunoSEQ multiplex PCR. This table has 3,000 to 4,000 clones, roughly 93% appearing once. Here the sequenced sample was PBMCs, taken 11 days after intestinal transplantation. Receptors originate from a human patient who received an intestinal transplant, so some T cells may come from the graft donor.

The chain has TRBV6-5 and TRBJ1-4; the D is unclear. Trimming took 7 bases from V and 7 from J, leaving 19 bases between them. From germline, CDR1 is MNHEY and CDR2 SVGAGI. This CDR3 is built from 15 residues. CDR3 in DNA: TGTGCCAGCACCTCCGGGCCCTCCGGGGTTGAAAAACTGTTTTTT. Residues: CASTSGPSGVEKLFF.

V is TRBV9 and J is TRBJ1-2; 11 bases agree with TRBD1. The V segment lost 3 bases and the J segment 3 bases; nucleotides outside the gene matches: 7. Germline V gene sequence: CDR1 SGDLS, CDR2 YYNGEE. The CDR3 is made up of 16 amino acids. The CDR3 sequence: CASSATGTGGDYGYTF. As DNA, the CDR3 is TGTGCCAGCAGCGCCACCGGGACAGGGGGAGACTATGGCTACACCTTC.

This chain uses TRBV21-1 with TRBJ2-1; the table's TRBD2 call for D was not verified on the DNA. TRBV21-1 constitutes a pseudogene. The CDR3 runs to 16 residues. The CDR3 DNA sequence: TGTGCCAGCAGCAAAAATAGCGGGAGGGAGGTCAATGAGCAGTTCTTC. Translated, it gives CASSKNSGREVNEQFF.

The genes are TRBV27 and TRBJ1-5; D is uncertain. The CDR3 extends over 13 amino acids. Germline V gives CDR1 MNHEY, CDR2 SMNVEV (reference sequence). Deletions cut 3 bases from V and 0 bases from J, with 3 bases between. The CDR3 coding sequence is TGTGCCAGCAGTTTGATTAGCAATCAGCCCCAGCATTTT. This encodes CASSLISNQPQHF.

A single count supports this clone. CDR3 sequence reads: CASSQDSTDTQYF. The DNA of the CDR3 is TGTGCCAGCAGCCAGGATAGCACAGATACGCAGTATTTT. The chain employs TRBV4-2 and TRBJ2-3, with D hard to call. Deletions cut 3 bases from V and 0 bases from J, with 4 bases between. The CDR3 is 13 residues long. Per the germline V gene, CDR1 is LGHNA and CDR2 is YNFKEQ.

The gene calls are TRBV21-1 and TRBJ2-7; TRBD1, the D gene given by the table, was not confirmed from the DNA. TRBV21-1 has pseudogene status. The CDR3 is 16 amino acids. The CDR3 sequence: CASSFQVLHVLDEQYF. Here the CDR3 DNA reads TGTGCCAGCAGTTTCCAGGTGCTACACGTGTTAGACGAGCAGTACTTC.

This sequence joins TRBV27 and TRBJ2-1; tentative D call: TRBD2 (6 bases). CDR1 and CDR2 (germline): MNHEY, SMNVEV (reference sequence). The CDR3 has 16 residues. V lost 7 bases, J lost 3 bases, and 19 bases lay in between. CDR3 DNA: TGTGCCAGCACCGCGAGACTAGTAAGTTTCTACAATGAGCAGTTCTTC. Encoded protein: CASTARLVSFYNEQFF.

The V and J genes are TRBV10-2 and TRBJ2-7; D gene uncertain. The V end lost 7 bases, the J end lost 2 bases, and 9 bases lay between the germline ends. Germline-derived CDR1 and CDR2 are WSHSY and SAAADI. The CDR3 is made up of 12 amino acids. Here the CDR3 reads CASIGNAYEQYF. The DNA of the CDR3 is TGCGCCAGCATAGGAAACGCCTACGAGCAGTACTTC.

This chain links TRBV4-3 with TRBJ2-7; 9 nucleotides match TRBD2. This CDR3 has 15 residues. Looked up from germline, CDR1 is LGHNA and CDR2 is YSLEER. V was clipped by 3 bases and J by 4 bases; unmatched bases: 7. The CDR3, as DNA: TGCGCCAGCAGCCAGATAGCGGGGGCCCTATACGAGCAGTACTTC. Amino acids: CASSQIAGALYEQYF.

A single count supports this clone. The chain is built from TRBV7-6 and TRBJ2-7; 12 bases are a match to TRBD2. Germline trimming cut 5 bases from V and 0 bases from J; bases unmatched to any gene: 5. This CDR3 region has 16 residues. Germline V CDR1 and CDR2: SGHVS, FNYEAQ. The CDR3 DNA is TGTGCCAGCAGCCATTTGACTAGCGGGAGCTCCTACGAGCAGTACTTC. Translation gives CASSHLTSGSSYEQYF.

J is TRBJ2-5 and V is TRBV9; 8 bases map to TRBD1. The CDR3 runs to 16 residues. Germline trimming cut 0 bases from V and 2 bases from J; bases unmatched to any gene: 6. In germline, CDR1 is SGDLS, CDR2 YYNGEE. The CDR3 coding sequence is TGTGCCAGCAGCGTAGGGTCCAGGGGGCGTCAAGAGACCCAGTACTTC. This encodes CASSVGSRGRQETQYF.

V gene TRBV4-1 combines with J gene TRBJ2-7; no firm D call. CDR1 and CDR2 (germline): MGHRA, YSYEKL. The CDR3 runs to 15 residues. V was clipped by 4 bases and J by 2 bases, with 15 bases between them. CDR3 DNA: TGCGCCAGCAGCCCTAGGCACATTAAGCCCTACGAGCAGTACTTC. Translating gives CASSPRHIKPYEQYF.

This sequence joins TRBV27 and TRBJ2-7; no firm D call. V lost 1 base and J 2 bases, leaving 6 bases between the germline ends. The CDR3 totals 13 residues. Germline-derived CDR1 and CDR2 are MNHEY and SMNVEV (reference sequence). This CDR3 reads CASSLFGAYEQYF. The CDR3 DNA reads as TGTGCCAGCAGTTTATTTGGAGCCTACGAGCAGTACTTC.

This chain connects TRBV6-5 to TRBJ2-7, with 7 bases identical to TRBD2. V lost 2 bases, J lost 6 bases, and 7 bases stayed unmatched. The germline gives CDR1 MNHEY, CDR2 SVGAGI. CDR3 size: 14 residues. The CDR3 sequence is CASSYGREKLEQYF. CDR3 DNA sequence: TGTGCCAGCAGTTACGGGCGGGAGAAACTCGAGCAGTACTTC.